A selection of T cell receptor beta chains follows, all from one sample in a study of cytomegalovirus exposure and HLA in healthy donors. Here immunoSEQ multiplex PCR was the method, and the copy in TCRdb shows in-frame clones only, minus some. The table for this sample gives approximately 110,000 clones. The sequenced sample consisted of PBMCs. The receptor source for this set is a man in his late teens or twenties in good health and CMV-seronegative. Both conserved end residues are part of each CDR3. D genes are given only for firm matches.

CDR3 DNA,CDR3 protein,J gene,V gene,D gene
TGTGCCAGCTCACCGGGACTAGCGGGGAGCTCCTACAATGAGCAGTTCTTC,CASSPGLAGSSYNEQFF,TRBJ2-1,TRBV18,TRBD2
TGTGCCCGCCGGGAAGGTCCTGGAAACACCATATATTTT,CARREGPGNTIYF,TRBJ1-3,TRBV30,NA
TGTGCCAGCAGTTACTCGCAGGGTAACTATGGCTACACCTTC,CASSYSQGNYGYTF,TRBJ1-2,TRBV6-5,NA
TGCGCCAGCAGCTTGGCGGTAGGGGTCTCCGCCTACGAGCAGTACTTC,CASSLAVGVSAYEQYF,TRBJ2-7,TRBV5-1,NA
TGCGCCAGCTCTACGGACAGGGTCGGAGGAAACACCATATATTTT,CASSTDRVGGNTIYF,TRBJ1-3,TRBV5-1,TRBD1
TGTGCCAGCAGCTTTGGGTCAGGGGACACCGGGGAGCTGTTTTTT,CASSFGSGDTGELFF,TRBJ2-2,TRBV7-7,NA
TGTGCCAGCAGCCCAGGGGGACAGGGGGCGTTTGAAAAACTGTTTTTT,CASSPGGQGAFEKLFF,TRBJ1-4,TRBV4-2,TRBD1
TGTGCCAGCAGTGAAAAGGGAGGGTTTATTGTCGGCACTGAAGCTTTCTTT,CASSEKGGFIVGTEAFF,TRBJ1-1,TRBV6-1,NA
TGTGCCAGCAGCCAACTAACCCCGGGACTAGAAATTGAGCAGTTCTTC,CASSQLTPGLEIEQFF,TRBJ2-1,TRBV4-2,TRBD2
TGTGCCAGCAGCGCAAGGACAGGGGGCGGACCGTCATCGAACACTGAAGCTTTCTTT,CASSARTGGGPSSNTEAFF,TRBJ1-1,TRBV9,TRBD1
TGTGCCAGCAGTGTCATGGCTCTCCACTACGAGCAGTACTTC,CASSVMALHYEQYF,TRBJ2-7,TRBV6-4,NA
TGCGCCAGCAGCCAGCGGTCACAGTCAACTAATGAAAAACTGTTTTTT,CASSQRSQSTNEKLFF,TRBJ1-4,TRBV5-1,NA
TGTGCCAGCAGCCACCCCCGGGGGACTAGCCCGGACTTTGAGTACTTC,CASSHPRGTSPDFEYF,TRBJ2-7,TRBV28,TRBD2
TGTGCCAGCAGTGAATTCCAAGGGGGCACCGGGGAGCTGTTTTTT,CASSEFQGGTGELFF,TRBJ2-2,TRBV25-1,NA
TGTGCCAGCAGCTTGGAACTAGCGGGGTACAATGAGCAGTTCTTC,CASSLELAGYNEQFF,TRBJ2-1,TRBV5-6,TRBD2
TGCGCCAGCAGCTTGGCCGGCAGGGGAGAGACCCAGTACTTC,CASSLAGRGETQYF,TRBJ2-5,TRBV5-1,NA
TGTGCCAGCTCACCACGGACAGAATTTTACAATGAGCAGTTCTTC,CASSPRTEFYNEQFF,TRBJ2-1,TRBV18,NA
TGCGCCAGCAGCTCGCAAGGGGATTTCGGAAACACCATATATTTT,CASSSQGDFGNTIYF,TRBJ1-3,TRBV5-1,NA
TGCGCCAGCAGCTCCACAGGGGCGAACACTGAAGCTTTCTTT,CASSSTGANTEAFF,TRBJ1-1,TRBV5-1,TRBD1
TGTGCCAGCAGTCTCCCCCCAGGGGCTATTACCGGGGAGCTGTTTTTT,CASSLPPGAITGELFF,TRBJ2-2,TRBV28,NA
TGTGCCAGCAGGGTTGGACTAGCGGGGGAGACCCAGTACTTC,CASRVGLAGETQYF,TRBJ2-5,TRBV6-1,TRBD2
TGTGCCAGCAGCTCGGGGGTCCTTAGTTCCCAGCCCCAGCATTTT,CASSSGVLSSQPQHF,TRBJ1-5,TRBV5-6,NA
TGTGCCAGCAGCCATTTAAAAAGCGGGGGTACAACCTACAATGAGCAGTTCTTC,CASSHLKSGGTTYNEQFF,TRBJ2-1,TRBV9,TRBD2
TGTGCCAGCAGCTTAGGACCGTCCCTGCGGTATGGCTACACCTTC,CASSLGPSLRYGYTF,TRBJ1-2,TRBV7-2,NA